This T cell receptor (beta chain) was captured in a study of shared clonotypes between healthy human individuals. Study results and caveats: Rarefaction curves obtained for sorted subsets showed sequencing incomplete despite large depth. The study sampled only blood, and tissue repertoires likely differ.

Original processing methods: As immunoSEQ supplied junction-only sequences (without quality scores), filtering differed. TCRdb keeps only in-frame clones here, not all; method: immunoSEQ multiplex PCR. V and J calls and clone size come straight from that table; D and trimming were deduced from the DNA. The data hold millions of clones, with approximately 93% observed a single time. As to this clone: The antigen is not known.

Donors were healthy HIV-negative adults without recently reported acute infections or vaccinations. The CDR3 has 15 residues. Trimming pared 0 bases from V and 6 bases from J, leaving 12 bases between. Germline CDR1 is LGHNA and CDR2 is YNFKEQ. The sample comprised naive CD4+ T cells from PBMCs. Subset described: CD45RA+ positively selected. The TCR comes from a man aged 18 to 35 in good health. Some clones in this sample may be carry-over from other donors' samples. The chain recombines TRBV4-2 with TRBJ2-1, with a possible D match to TRBD2 (6 bases). The CDR3 DNA reads as TGTGCCAGCAGCCAAGATTTCGGGGGAGGCAATGAGCAGTTCTTC. Protein product: CASSQDFGGGNEQFF.